This record covers a single T cell receptor beta chain. These data belong to a study of OX40 agonist ivuxolimab in advanced cancers. Overall study context: Patients were 82.7% male with ages about 20 to 79, mean around 58. A history of anti-PD-1, anti-PD-L1 or anti-CTLA-4 therapy was acceptable, and approximately 39% had some.

The germline V and J ends were trimmed by 6 bases and 2 bases, with 12 bases remaining between them. This CDR3 is built from 14 residues. Germline loops: CDR1 SGHVS, CDR2 FNYEAQ. TCRdb's table, derived via immunoSEQ multiplex PCR, lists solely in-frame clones and lacks some. The data contain roughly 20,000 clones, nearly 85% of them singletons. The chain employs TRBV7-6 and TRBJ2-3; D is ambiguous. This TCR was recovered from an adult with an advanced solid tumor such as melanoma, head and neck, liver or kidney cancer. The sample in question was CD4+ or CD8+ T cells sorted from blood, obtained in a trial of the OX40 agonist ivuxolimab. The CDR3 loop is CASSLGLLTDTQYF. The CDR3 DNA follows: TGTGCCAGCAGTCTAGGGCTACTCACAGATACGCAGTATTTT.